This T cell receptor (beta chain) derives from a study of blood T cell repertoires in COVID-19. Study-wide background: The study drew acute and convalescent COVID-19 samples from the United States, Italy and Spain.

Only in-frame clones appear in the TCRdb table, and some are missing; sequencing was by immunoSEQ multiplex PCR. The sample carries approximately 320,000 clones, about 87% recorded once. With V trimmed by 5 bases and J by 1 base, 9 bases remained unmatched. Germline V lookup: CDR1 MGHRA, CDR2 YSYEKL. This CDR3 is 17 amino acids long. The sequenced material came from PBMCs or T cells enriched from blood (not recorded which). V is TRBV4-1 and J is TRBJ2-5; 11 nucleotides line up with TRBD2. The sequence came from a woman under 30 who had recovered from COVID-19. The CDR3 sequence: CASSRTASGGFQETQYF. Written as DNA, the CDR3 is TGCGCCAGCAGCAGAACGGCTAGCGGGGGGTTCCAAGAGACCCAGTACTTC.